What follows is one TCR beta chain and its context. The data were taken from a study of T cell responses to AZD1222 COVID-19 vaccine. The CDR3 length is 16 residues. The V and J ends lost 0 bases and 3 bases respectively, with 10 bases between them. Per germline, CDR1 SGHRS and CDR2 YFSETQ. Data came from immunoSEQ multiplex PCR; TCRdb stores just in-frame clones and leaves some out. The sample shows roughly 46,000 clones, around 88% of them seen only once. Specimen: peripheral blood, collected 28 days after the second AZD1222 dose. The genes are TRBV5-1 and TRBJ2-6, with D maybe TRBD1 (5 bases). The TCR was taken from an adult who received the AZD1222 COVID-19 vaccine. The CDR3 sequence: CASSLEATGGANVLTF. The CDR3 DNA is TGCGCCAGCAGCTTGGAGGCAACAGGTGGGGCCAACGTCCTGACTTTC.